Listed below are T cell receptor beta chains from one sample, sequenced in a study of blood T cell repertoires in COVID-19. Only in-frame clones appear in the TCRdb table, and some are missing; sequencing was by immunoSEQ multiplex PCR. Of 310,000 or so clones in the sample, roughly 90% were seen once. Sequencing input: peripheral blood. The receptor set was obtained from a young man who had recovered from COVID-19. Each CDR3 is given with its conserved first and last residue.

V: TRBV18; J: TRBJ2-7; CDR3: CASSPTLAGGQDEQYF
V: TRBV6-2/TRBV6-3; J: TRBJ2-7; CDR3: CASSYPGAAYEQYF
V: TRBV27; J: TRBJ2-2; CDR3: CASRTSGGTGELFF
V: TRBV5-1; J: TRBJ1-3; CDR3: CASSLTVSGNTIYF
V: TRBV29-1; J: TRBJ2-3; CDR3: CSVEMARQNTDTQYF
V: TRBV6-5; J: TRBJ1-5; CDR3: CASSYSFGDNQPQHF
V: TRBV15; J: TRBJ2-5; CDR3: CATSRGDSQETQYF
V: TRBV6-5; J: TRBJ1-1; CDR3: CASRQEEAFF
V: TRBV5-1; J: TRBJ1-1; CDR3: CASSQQGNTEAFF
V: TRBV4-1; J: TRBJ2-2; CDR3: CASSEEGAGGLSGELFF
V: TRBV6-5; J: TRBJ2-7; CDR3: CASMSLAGVSYEQYF
V: TRBV5-6; J: TRBJ2-2; CDR3: CASSQILTGYTGELFF
V: TRBV4-2; J: TRBJ2-5; CDR3: CASSQVTGSQETQYF
V: TRBV6-2/TRBV6-3; J: TRBJ1-1; CDR3: CASSYKQNTEAFF
V: TRBV3-1/TRBV3-2; J: TRBJ2-3; CDR3: CASSQSGGLSTDTQYF
V: TRBV3-1/TRBV3-2; J: TRBJ1-5; CDR3: CASSPTPQVKGLLVRQPQHF
V: TRBV15; J: TRBJ1-5; CDR3: CATSRGEDRYQPQHF